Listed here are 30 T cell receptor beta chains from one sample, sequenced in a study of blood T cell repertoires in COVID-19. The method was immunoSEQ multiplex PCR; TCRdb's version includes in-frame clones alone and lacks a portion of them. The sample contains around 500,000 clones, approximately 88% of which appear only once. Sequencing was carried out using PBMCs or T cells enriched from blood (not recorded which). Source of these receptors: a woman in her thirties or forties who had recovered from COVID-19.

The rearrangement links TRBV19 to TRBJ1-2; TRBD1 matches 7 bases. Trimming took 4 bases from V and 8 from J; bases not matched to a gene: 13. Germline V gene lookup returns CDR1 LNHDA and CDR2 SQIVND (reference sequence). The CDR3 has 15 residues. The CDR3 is CASSTPGQRVRGYTF. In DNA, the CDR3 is TGTGCCAGTAGTACCCCGGGACAGCGAGTTCGCGGCTACACCTTC. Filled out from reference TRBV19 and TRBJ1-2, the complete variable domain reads DGGITQSPKYLFRKEGQNVTLSCEQNLNHDAMYWYRQDPGQGLRLIYYSQIVNDFQKGDIAEGYSVSREKKESFPLTVTSAQKNPTAFYLCASSTPGQRVRGYTFGSGTRLTVV.

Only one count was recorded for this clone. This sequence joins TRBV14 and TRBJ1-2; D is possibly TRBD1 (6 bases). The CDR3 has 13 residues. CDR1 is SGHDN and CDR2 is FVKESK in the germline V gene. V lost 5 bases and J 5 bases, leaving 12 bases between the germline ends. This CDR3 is CASSLQGWYGYTF. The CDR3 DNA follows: TGTGCCAGCAGCTTACAGGGTTGGTATGGCTACACCTTC. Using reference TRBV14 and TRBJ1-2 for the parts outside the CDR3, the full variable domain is EAGVTQFPSHSVIEKGQTVTLRCDPISGHDNLYWYRRVMGKEIKFLLHFVKESKQDESGMPNNRFLAERTGGTYSTLKVQPAELEDSGVYFCASSLQGWYGYTFGSGTRLTVV.

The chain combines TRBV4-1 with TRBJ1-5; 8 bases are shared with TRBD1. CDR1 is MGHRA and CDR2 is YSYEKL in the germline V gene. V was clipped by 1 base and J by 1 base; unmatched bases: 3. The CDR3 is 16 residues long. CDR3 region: CASSQAQGASNQPQHF. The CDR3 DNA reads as TGCGCCAGCAGCCAAGCCCAGGGGGCCAGCAATCAGCCCCAGCATTTT.

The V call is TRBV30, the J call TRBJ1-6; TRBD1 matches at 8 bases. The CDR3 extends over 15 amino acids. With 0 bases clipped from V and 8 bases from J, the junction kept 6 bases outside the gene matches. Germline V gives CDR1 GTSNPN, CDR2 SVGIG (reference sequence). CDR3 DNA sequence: TGTGCCTGGAGTGTAGGACGACAGGGGTATTCACCCCTCCACTTT. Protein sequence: CAWSVGRQGYSPLHF.

CDR3 protein: CASSLSPLVSMIAGGPHNEQFF. The DNA for the CDR3 is TGTGCCAGCAGTTTATCGCCCCTAGTTTCTATGATAGCGGGAGGTCCCCACAATGAGCAGTTCTTC. The rearrangement links TRBV27 to TRBJ2-1, with 10 bases identical to TRBD2. The CDR3 is made up of 22 amino acids. Germline values: CDR1 MNHEY, CDR2 SMNVEV (reference sequence). J was trimmed by 5 bases and V by 0 bases; bases with no gene match: 22.

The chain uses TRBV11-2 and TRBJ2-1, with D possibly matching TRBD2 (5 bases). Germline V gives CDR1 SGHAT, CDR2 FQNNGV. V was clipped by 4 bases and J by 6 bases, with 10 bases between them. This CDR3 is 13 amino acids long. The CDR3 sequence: CASSSGVGNEQFF. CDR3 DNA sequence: TGTGCCAGCAGCTCCGGGGTAGGCAATGAGCAGTTCTTC.

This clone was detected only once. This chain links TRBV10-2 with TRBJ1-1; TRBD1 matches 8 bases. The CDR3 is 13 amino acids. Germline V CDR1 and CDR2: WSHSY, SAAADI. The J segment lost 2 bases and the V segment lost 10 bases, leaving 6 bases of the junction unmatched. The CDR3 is CATSGQGNTEAFF. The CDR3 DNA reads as TGCGCCACCAGCGGACAGGGAAACACTGAAGCTTTCTTT.

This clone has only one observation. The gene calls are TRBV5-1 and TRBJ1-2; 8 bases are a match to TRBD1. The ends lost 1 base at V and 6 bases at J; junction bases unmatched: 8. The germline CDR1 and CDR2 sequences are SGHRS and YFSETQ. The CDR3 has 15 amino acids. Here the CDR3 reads CASSLTGGVVDGYTF. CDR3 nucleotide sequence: TGCGCCAGCAGCTTGACAGGGGGGGTAGTGGATGGCTACACCTTC.

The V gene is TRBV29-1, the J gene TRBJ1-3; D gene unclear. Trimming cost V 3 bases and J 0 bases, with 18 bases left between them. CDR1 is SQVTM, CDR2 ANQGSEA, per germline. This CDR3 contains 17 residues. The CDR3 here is CSVDPCVRSYSGNTIYF. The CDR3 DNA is TGCAGCGTTGATCCGTGTGTCAGGTCCTACTCTGGAAACACCATATATTTT.

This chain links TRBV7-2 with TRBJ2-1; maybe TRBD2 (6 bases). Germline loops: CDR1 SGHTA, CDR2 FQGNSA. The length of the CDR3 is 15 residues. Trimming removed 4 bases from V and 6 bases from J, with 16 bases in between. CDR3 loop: CASSYQGLPANEQFF. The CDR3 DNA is TGTGCCAGCAGCTATCAGGGACTCCCCGCCAATGAGCAGTTCTTC.

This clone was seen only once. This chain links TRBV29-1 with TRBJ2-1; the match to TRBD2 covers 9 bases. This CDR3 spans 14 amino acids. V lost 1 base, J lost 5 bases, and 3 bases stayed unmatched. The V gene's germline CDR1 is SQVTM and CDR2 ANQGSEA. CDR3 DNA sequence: TGCAGCGTTGAAGTAAGCGGGAGGAACAATGAGCAGTTCTTC. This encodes CSVEVSGRNNEQFF.

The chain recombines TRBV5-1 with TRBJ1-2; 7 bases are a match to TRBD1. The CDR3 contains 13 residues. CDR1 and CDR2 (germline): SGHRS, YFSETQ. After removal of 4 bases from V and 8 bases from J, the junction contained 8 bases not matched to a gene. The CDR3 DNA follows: TGCGCCAGCAGCCTCGAGGGGGCGCAGGGCTACACCTTC. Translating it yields CASSLEGAQGYTF.

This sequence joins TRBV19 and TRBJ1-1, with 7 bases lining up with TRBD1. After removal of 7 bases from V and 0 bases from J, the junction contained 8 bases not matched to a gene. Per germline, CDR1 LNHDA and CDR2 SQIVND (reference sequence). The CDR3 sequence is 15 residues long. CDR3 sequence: CASIADRLLNTEAFF. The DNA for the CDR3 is TGTGCCAGTATAGCGGACAGGCTCTTGAACACTGAAGCTTTCTTT.

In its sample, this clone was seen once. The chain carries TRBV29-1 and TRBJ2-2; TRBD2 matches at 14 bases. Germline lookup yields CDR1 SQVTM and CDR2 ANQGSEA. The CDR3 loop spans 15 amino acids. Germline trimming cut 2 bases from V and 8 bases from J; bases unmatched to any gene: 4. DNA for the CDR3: TGCAGCGTTGAATTGGGACTAGCGGGAGAGGGGGAGCTGTTTTTT. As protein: CSVELGLAGEGELFF.

This chain's CDR3 is CASSPRQGSNQPQHF. In DNA, the CDR3 is TGTGCCAGTAGTCCACGGCAGGGAAGCAATCAGCCCCAGCATTTT. The rearrangement uses TRBV19 and TRBJ1-5, with D tentatively TRBD1 (5 bases). This CDR3 has 15 residues. The V gene lost 5 bases and the J gene lost 1 base, with 12 bases spanning the gap. The germline V gene encodes CDR1 LNHDA and CDR2 SQIVND (reference sequence).

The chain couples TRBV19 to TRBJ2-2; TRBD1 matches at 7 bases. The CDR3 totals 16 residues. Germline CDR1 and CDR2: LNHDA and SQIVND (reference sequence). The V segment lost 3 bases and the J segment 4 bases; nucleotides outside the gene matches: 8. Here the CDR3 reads CASSILLDRATGELFF. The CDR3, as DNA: TGTGCCAGTAGTATTTTGCTCGACAGGGCCACCGGGGAGCTGTTTTTT.

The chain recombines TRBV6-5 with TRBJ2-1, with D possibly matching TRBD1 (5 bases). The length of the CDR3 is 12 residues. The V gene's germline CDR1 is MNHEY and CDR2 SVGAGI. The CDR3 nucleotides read TGTGTAGTCAGGGTCACTCACAATGAGCAGTTCTTC. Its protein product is CVVRVTHNEQFF.

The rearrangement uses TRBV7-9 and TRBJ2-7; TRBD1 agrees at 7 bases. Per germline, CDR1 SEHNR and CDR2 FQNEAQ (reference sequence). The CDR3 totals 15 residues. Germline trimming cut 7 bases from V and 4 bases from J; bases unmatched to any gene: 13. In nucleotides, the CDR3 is TGTGCCAGCACCACCCGACAGGGTGAGGCGTACGAGCAGTACTTC. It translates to CASTTRQGEAYEQYF.

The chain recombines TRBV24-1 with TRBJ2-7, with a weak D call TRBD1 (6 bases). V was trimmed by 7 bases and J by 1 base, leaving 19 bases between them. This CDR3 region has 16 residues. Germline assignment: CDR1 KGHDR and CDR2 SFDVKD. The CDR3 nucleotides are TGTGCCACCAGGGGGGCTAGGATTGCGTGGTCCTACGAGCAGTACTTC. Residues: CATRGARIAWSYEQYF.

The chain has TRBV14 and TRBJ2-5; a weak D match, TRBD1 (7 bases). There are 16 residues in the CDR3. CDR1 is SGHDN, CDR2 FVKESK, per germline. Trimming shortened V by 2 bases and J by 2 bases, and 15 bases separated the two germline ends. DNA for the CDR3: TGTGCCAGCAGCCAAAGGCGGGCAGGGGGGCAAGAGACCCAGTACTTC. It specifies CASSQRRAGGQETQYF.

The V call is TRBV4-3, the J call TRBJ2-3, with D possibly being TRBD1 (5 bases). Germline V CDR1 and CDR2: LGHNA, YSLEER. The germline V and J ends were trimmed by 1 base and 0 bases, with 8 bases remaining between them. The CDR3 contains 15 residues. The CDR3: CASSQAGFSTDTQYF. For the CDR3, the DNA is TGCGCCAGCAGCCAAGCAGGGTTTAGCACAGATACGCAGTATTTT.

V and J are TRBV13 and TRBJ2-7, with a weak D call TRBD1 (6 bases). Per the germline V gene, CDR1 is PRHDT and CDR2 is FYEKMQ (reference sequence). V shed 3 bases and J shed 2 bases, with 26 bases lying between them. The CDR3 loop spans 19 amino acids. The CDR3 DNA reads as TGTGCCAGCAGCTTTTACAGGGCCGTGGGTGGCGGGCCCACCTACGAGCAGTACTTC. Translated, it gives CASSFYRAVGGGPTYEQYF.

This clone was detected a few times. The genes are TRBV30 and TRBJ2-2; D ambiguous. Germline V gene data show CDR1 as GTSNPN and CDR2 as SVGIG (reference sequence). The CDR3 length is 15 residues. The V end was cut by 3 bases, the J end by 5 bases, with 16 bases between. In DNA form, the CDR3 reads TGTGCCTGGAGCAAGGTTAACAGCAAAACCGGGGAGCTGTTTTTT. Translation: CAWSKVNSKTGELFF.

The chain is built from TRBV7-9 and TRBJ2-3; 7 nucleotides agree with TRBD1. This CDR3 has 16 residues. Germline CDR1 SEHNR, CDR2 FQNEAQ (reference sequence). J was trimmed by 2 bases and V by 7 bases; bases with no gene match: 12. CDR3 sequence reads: CASTKGGLRLTDTQYF. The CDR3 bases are TGTGCCAGCACCAAAGGGGGCCTACGACTCACAGATACGCAGTATTTT.

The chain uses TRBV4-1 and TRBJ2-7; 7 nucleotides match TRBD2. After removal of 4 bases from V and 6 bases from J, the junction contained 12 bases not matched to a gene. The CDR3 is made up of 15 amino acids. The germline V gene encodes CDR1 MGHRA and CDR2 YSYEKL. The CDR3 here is CASSPAGGRAFEQYF. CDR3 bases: TGCGCCAGCAGCCCCGCCGGGGGGAGGGCCTTCGAGCAGTACTTC.

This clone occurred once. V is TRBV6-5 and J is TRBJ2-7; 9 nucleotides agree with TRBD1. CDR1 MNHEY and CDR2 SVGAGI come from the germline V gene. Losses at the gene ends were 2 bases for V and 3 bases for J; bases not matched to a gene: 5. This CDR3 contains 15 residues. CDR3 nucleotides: TGTGCCAGCAGTTACCGCGGACAGGGGATCTACGAGCAGTACTTC. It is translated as CASSYRGQGIYEQYF.

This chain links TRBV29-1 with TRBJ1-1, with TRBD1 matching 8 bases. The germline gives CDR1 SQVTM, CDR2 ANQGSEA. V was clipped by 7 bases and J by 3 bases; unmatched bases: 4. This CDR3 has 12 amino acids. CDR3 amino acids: CSAGQGHTEAFF. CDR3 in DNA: TGCAGCGCCGGACAGGGACACACTGAAGCTTTCTTT.

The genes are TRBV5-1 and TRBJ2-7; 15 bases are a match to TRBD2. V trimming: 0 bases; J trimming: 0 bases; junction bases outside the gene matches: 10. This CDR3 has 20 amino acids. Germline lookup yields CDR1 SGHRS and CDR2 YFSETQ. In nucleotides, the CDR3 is TGCGCCAGCAGCTTGGTCCTGGGACTAGCGGGAGGTTCCAGCTCCTACGAGCAGTACTTC. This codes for CASSLVLGLAGGSSSYEQYF.

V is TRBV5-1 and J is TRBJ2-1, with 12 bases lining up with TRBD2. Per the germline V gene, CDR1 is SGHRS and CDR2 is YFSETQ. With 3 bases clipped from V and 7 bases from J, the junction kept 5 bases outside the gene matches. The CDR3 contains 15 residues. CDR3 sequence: CASSSTSGRYNEQFF. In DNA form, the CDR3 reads TGCGCCAGCAGCTCGACTAGCGGGAGATATAATGAGCAGTTCTTC.

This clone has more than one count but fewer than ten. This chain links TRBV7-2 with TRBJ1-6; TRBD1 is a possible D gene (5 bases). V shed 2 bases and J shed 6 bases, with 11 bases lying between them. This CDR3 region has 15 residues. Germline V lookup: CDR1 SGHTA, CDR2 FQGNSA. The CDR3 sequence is CASSLRRQLNSPLHF. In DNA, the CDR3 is TGTGCCAGCAGCTTACGGAGACAGCTTAATTCACCCCTCCACTTT.